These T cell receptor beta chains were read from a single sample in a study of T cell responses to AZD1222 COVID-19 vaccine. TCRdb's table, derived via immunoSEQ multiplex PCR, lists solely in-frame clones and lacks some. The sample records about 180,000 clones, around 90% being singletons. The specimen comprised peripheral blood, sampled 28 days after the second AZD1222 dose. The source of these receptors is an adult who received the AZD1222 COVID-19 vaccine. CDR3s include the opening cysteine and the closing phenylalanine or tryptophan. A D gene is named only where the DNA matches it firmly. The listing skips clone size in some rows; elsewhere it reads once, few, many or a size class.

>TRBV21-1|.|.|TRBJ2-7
CASSKVRYEQYF
TGTGCCAGCAGCAAAGTTAGGTACGAGCAGTACTTC
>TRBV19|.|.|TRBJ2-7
CASSPKGNRDTYEQYF
TGTGCCAGTAGTCCCAAGGGTAACAGGGACACCTACGAGCAGTACTTC
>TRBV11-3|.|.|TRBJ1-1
CASSLGGNTEAFF
TGTGCCAGCAGCTTAGGCGGGAACACTGAAGCTTTCTTT
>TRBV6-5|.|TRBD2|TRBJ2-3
CASGAGVWTDTQYF
TGTGCCAGCGGGGCGGGAGTTTGGACAGATACGCAGTATTTT
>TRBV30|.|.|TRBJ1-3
CAWSVYGDTIYF
TGTGCCTGGAGTGTATACGGAGACACCATATATTTT
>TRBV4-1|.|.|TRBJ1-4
CASSQDEGTGDPNEKLFF
TGCGCCAGCAGCCAAGATGAGGGTACTGGGGATCCGAATGAAAAACTGTTTTTT
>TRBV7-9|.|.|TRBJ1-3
CASSLVAPRSGNTIYF
TGTGCCAGCAGCTTAGTGGCTCCCCGATCTGGAAACACCATATATTTT
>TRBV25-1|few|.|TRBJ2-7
CASSEFGNSYEQYF
TGTGCCAGCAGTGAATTTGGCAACTCCTACGAGCAGTACTTC
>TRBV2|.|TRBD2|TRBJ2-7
CASGTSDHYEQYF
TGTGCCAGCGGGACTAGCGACCACTACGAGCAGTACTTC
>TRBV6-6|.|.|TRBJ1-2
CASSYWDLNYGYTF
TGTGCCAGCAGTTATTGGGACCTTAACTATGGCTACACCTTC
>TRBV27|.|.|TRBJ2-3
CASRLQAVWDTQYF
TGTGCCAGCAGACTCCAGGCCGTGTGGGATACGCAGTATTTT
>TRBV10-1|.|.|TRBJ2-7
CASSDQRSPYEQYF
TGCGCCAGCAGTGACCAGCGGAGCCCCTACGAGCAGTACTTC
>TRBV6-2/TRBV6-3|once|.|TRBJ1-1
CASSYSAANTEAFF
TGTGCCAGCAGTTACTCGGCAGCGAACACTGAAGCTTTCTTT
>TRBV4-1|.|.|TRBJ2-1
CASSHKPGTDEQFF
TGCGCCAGCAGTCACAAACCTGGGACGGATGAGCAGTTCTTC
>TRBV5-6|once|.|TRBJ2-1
CASSLTNEQFF
TGTGCCAGCAGCTTAACCAATGAGCAGTTCTTC
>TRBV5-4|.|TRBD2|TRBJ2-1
CASSFGGGAYNEQFF
TGTGCCAGCAGCTTTGGTGGGGGGGCCTACAATGAGCAGTTCTTC
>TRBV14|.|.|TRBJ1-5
CASSLLRDAHGLLPNQPQHF
TGTGCCAGCAGCCTTCTCCGGGACGCACACGGCCTTCTCCCCAATCAGCCCCAGCATTTT
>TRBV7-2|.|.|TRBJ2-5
CASTSGRQQETQYF
TGTGCCAGCACCTCGGGACGACAGCAAGAGACCCAGTACTTC
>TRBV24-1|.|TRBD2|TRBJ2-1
CATSDRGLAGGQFF
TGTGCCACCAGTGATAGAGGACTAGCGGGAGGGCAGTTCTTC
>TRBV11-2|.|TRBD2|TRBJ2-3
CASSLGLVTDTQYF
TGTGCCAGCAGCCTGGGACTAGTTACAGATACGCAGTATTTT
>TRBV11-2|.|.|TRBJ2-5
CASSLTYQETQYF
TGTGCCAGCAGCTTGACCTACCAAGAGACCCAGTACTTC
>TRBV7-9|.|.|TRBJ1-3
CASSLGAGNTIYF
TGTGCCAGCAGCTTAGGGGCAGGAAACACCATATATTTT
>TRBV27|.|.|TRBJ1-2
CASASGGLGFGYTF
TGTGCCAGCGCTTCGGGCGGACTAGGATTTGGCTACACCTTC
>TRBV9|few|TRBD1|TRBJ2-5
CASSVGGTGLAETQYF
TGTGCCAGCAGCGTAGGAGGGACAGGGCTTGCAGAGACCCAGTACTTC
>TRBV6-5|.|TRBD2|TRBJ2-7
CASSYLGGSTYEQYF
TGTGCCAGCAGTTACTTGGGAGGGAGTACCTACGAGCAGTACTTC
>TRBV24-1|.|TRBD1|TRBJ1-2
CATSDLQGTGIFTF
TGTGCCACCAGTGATTTGCAGGGGACAGGGATCTTCACCTTC
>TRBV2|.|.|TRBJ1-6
CASSELGEDSPLHF
TGTGCCAGCAGTGAACTCGGGGAGGATTCACCCCTCCACTTT